The next 29 T cell receptor beta chains were all read from a single sample in a study of cytotoxic CD8 clonotypes in ibrutinib-treated CLL. Clones were sequenced by immunoSEQ multiplex PCR, and TCRdb holds only the in-frame ones, with some missing. Of approximately 210,000 clones in the sample, around three quarters were seen once. This material consisted of PBMCs, taken after 24 months of ibrutinib treatment. All receptors come from a human donor with chronic lymphocytic leukemia.

The chain employs TRBV9 and TRBJ2-1; D may be TRBD2 (5 bases). CDR3 length: 13 amino acids. Germline CDR1 is SGDLS and CDR2 is YYNGEE. V lost 0 bases and J 8 bases, leaving 9 bases between the germline ends. CDR3 DNA: TGTGCCAGCAGCGTAGGGGAGATTGATGAGCAGTTCTTC. Its translation is CASSVGEIDEQFF. The whole variable domain, filled in from reference TRBV9 and TRBJ2-1, reads DSGVTQTPKHLITATGQRVTLRCSPRSGDLSVYWYQQSLDQGLQFLIQYYNGEERAKGNILERFSAQQFPDLHSELNLSSLELGDSALYFCASSVGEIDEQFFGPGTRLTVL.

This clone was seen only once. The gene calls are TRBV15 and TRBJ2-7, with D possibly matching TRBD1 (5 bases). Trimming removed 5 bases from V and 3 bases from J, with 11 bases in between. The CDR3 spans 13 residues. The germline gives CDR1 LNHNV, CDR2 YYDKDF (reference sequence). As DNA, the CDR3 is TGTGCCACCAGCTTAAATCAGGGCTACGAGCAGTACTTC. Amino acid sequence: CATSLNQGYEQYF.

This chain joins TRBV5-4 and TRBJ2-7; 8 bases align to TRBD2. The V gene's germline CDR1 is SGHNT and CDR2 YYREEE (reference sequence). This CDR3 spans 15 amino acids. V lost 0 bases to trimming and J lost 4 bases; unmatched junction nucleotides: 6. CDR3 protein: CASSLVFSGTYEQYF. In DNA form, the CDR3 reads TGTGCCAGCAGCTTGGTATTTAGCGGGACGTACGAGCAGTACTTC.

The chain recombines TRBV19 with TRBJ1-3; no definite D call. This CDR3 contains 14 residues. Trimming removed 3 bases from V and 1 base from J, with 7 bases in between. Germline lookup yields CDR1 LNHDA and CDR2 SQIVND (reference sequence). In DNA form, the CDR3 reads TGTGCCAGTAGTATGGGAGCATCTGGAAACACCATATATTTT. It is translated as CASSMGASGNTIYF.

This clone was recorded once. V gene TRBV7-6 combines with J gene TRBJ2-5; 8 nucleotides match TRBD1. Germline loops: CDR1 SGHVS, CDR2 FNYEAQ. This CDR3 region has 15 residues. V was clipped by 1 base and J by 5 bases; unmatched bases: 6. The CDR3 bases are TGTGCCAGCAGCTTAGGTGGACAGGGATATGAGACCCAGTACTTC. Translating it yields CASSLGGQGYETQYF.

The gene calls are TRBV10-3 and TRBJ1-2; D possibly corresponds to TRBD1 (6 bases). Germline CDR1 reads ENHRY; CDR2 reads SYGVKD. Trimming left V 6 bases short and J 12 bases short, with 14 bases between. This CDR3 is built from 11 residues. This CDR3 is CAIRRGGRDTF. CDR3 DNA sequence: TGTGCCATCAGGAGGGGGGGGCGCGACACCTTC.

This chain uses TRBV19 with TRBJ2-1; D is unresolved. V lost 3 bases to trimming and J lost 7 bases, with 7 bases between them. CDR1 is LNHDA and CDR2 is SQIVND in the germline V gene (reference sequence). This CDR3 has 12 residues. The CDR3 protein is CASSISLNEQFF. In DNA, the CDR3 is TGTGCCAGTAGTATCTCGTTAAATGAGCAGTTCTTC.

The chain is built from TRBV6-4 and TRBJ2-7; the D is unclear. Germline CDR1 reads MRHNA; CDR2 reads SNTAGT. V was trimmed by 5 bases and J by 0 bases, leaving 8 bases between them. The CDR3 is 13 amino acids. The CDR3 DNA sequence: TGTGCCAGCAGTCTGGGCCCCTCCTACGAGCAGTACTTC. This sequence encodes CASSLGPSYEQYF.

The J gene is TRBJ2-2, the V gene TRBV5-1; the match to TRBD1 covers 9 bases. The CDR3 runs to 18 residues. V lost 3 bases, J lost 4 bases, and 13 bases stayed unmatched. From germline, CDR1 is SGHRS and CDR2 YFSETQ. The CDR3: CASSSSDRGQMSTGELFF. The CDR3 DNA sequence: TGCGCCAGCAGCTCCTCGGACAGGGGTCAAATGAGCACCGGGGAGCTGTTTTTT.

V usage is TRBV5-6 and J usage is TRBJ1-2; D is unclear. The CDR3 has 13 residues. Trimming took 2 bases from V and 6 from J, leaving 11 bases between them. CDR1 and CDR2 from the germline V gene are SGHDT and YYEEEE. As DNA, the CDR3 is TGTGCCAGCAGCTTCTGGGCGGTAAATGGCTACACCTTC. Translated: CASSFWAVNGYTF.

As regards this clone: Other nucleotide sequences in the sample specify the same CDR3. The rearrangement joins TRBV5-1 to TRBJ2-1, with 12 bases that match TRBD2. Germline assignment: CDR1 SGHRS and CDR2 YFSETQ. J lost 0 bases, V lost 4 bases, and 5 bases had no gene match. This CDR3 has 17 amino acids. This CDR3 reads CASSLGLAGNSYNEQFF. The CDR3 DNA is TGCGCCAGCAGCCTAGGACTAGCGGGAAACTCCTACAATGAGCAGTTCTTC.

V usage is TRBV28 and J usage is TRBJ2-1; D might be TRBD2 (6 bases). The CDR3 consists of 14 residues. The V and J ends lost 5 bases and 4 bases respectively, with 12 bases between them. CDR1 is MDHEN and CDR2 is SYDVKM in the germline V gene. The CDR3 nucleotides read TGTGCCAGCAGTAAGAGCGGGCGTTACAATGAGCAGTTCTTC. Its protein product is CASSKSGRYNEQFF.

The chain joins TRBV7-8 to TRBJ2-5; D is perhaps TRBD2 (5 bases). Trimming cost V 5 bases and J 4 bases, with 14 bases left between them. Looked up from germline, CDR1 is SGHVS and CDR2 is FQNEAQ. CDR3 size: 14 residues. This CDR3 reads CASSRGGFPETQYF. The DNA for the CDR3 is TGTGCCAGCAGCCGTGGAGGCTTTCCAGAGACCCAGTACTTC.

The chain combines TRBV6-6 with TRBJ2-7, with TRBD2 matching over 9 bases. CDR3 size: 16 residues. The junction had 10 bases not matched to a gene; V was cut back by 0 bases and J by 7 bases. Germline V lookup: CDR1 MNHNY, CDR2 SVGAGI (reference sequence). The CDR3 is CASSYSSAGGPGEQYF. The CDR3 nucleotides read TGTGCCAGCAGTTACTCGTCTGCGGGAGGGCCAGGGGAGCAGTACTTC.

The chain couples TRBV5-4 to TRBJ2-2; 9 bases match TRBD2. V shed 2 bases, J shed 2 bases, and the junction held 13 bases outside the gene matches. Germline V gives CDR1 SGHNT, CDR2 YYREEE (reference sequence). The CDR3 spans 19 residues. The CDR3 region is CASSLPIASGIRNTGELFF. For the CDR3, the DNA is TGTGCCAGCAGCTTACCCATCGCTAGCGGGATCCGTAACACCGGGGAGCTGTTTTTT.

The chain is built from TRBV6-5 and TRBJ1-2; D remains unclear. The germline V gene encodes CDR1 MNHEY and CDR2 SVGAGI. Trimming cost V 0 bases and J 2 bases, with 7 bases left between them. There are 14 residues in the CDR3. The CDR3 DNA reads TGTGCCAGCAGTTACTCGGGAGGGAACTATGGCTACACCTTC. Translated, it gives CASSYSGGNYGYTF.

There are a few counts of this clone. The rearrangement links TRBV28 to TRBJ1-4, with TRBD1 matching 7 bases. The CDR3 is 11 residues long. The V segment lost 5 bases and the J segment 12 bases; nucleotides outside the gene matches: 3. Germline V gives CDR1 MDHEN, CDR2 SYDVKM. The CDR3 DNA follows: TGTGCCAGCAGTATAGGGACAGAACTGTTTTTT. Translated, it gives CASSIGTELFF.

This chain uses TRBV7-2 with TRBJ2-3; the match to TRBD2 covers 11 bases. V dropped 4 bases and J dropped 0; count of bases not matched to a gene: 12. The germline V gene encodes CDR1 SGHTA and CDR2 FQGNSA. This CDR3 has 19 amino acids. Written as DNA, the CDR3 is TGTGCCAGCAGCTACCCCCTAGCGGGAGGCGCTACTAGCACAGATACGCAGTATTTT. Protein: CASSYPLAGGATSTDTQYF.

This chain uses TRBV25-1 with TRBJ2-3, with 12 bases identical to TRBD2. Germline assignment: CDR1 MGHDK and CDR2 SYGVNS. The CDR3 loop spans 15 amino acids. The V and J ends lost 5 bases and 4 bases, in that order; junction bases with no gene match: 4. Here the CDR3 reads CASSLAGGAADTQYF. DNA of the CDR3: TGTGCCAGCAGTCTAGCGGGAGGGGCGGCAGATACGCAGTATTTT. The whole variable domain, filled in from reference TRBV25-1 and TRBJ2-3, reads EADIYQTPRYLVIGTGKKITLECSQTMGHDKMYWYQQDPGMELHLIHYSYGVNSTEKGDLSSESTVSRIRTEHFPLTLESARPSHTSQYLCASSLAGGAADTQYFGPGTRLTVL.

Written as DNA, the CDR3 is TGTGCCAGCAGCCGACTAGCGGAATATAACAATGAGCAGTTCTTC. Its protein is CASSRLAEYNNEQFF. The gene calls are TRBV28 and TRBJ2-1; 9 bases are a match to TRBD2. The CDR3 loop spans 15 amino acids. Germline V gene data show CDR1 as MDHEN and CDR2 as SYDVKM. V shed 6 bases, J shed 5 bases, and the junction held 8 bases outside the gene matches.

The chain recombines TRBV4-3 with TRBJ1-3; no firm D call. Trimming removed 4 bases from V and 0 bases from J, with 13 bases in between. CDR1 and CDR2 (germline): LGHNA, YSLEER. The CDR3 sequence is 16 residues long. CDR3 amino acids: CASSPRAVSSGNTIYF. The DNA of the CDR3 is TGCGCCAGCAGCCCGCGGGCGGTGAGCTCTGGAAACACCATATATTTT.

The V call is TRBV28, the J call TRBJ2-5; 9 bases align to TRBD1. Unmatched junction bases numbered 9, after V lost 3 bases and J lost 4 bases. The CDR3 extends over 16 amino acids. Per germline, CDR1 MDHEN and CDR2 SYDVKM. As DNA, the CDR3 is TGTGCCAGCAGTTTTGGAATGGGACAGGGTGGAGAGACCCAGTACTTC. It yields the protein CASSFGMGQGGETQYF.

V gene TRBV9 combines with J gene TRBJ2-1, with 8 nucleotides matching TRBD1. V was pared by 9 bases and J by 5 bases, with 10 bases of the junction left unmatched. Germline V CDR1 and CDR2: SGDLS, YYNGEE. The CDR3 runs to 14 residues. Written as DNA, the CDR3 is TGTGCCACTCCATGGGGACAGGTTCACAATGAGCAGTTCTTC. Protein sequence: CATPWGQVHNEQFF.

This clone was counted only a few times. V usage is TRBV19 and J usage is TRBJ1-5, with 9 bases fitting TRBD1. V lost 4 bases and J lost 8; bases outside the gene matches: 9. CDR1 is LNHDA, CDR2 SQIVND, per germline (reference sequence). This CDR3 spans 15 amino acids. The CDR3 region is CASSRDRAEMKPQHF. The DNA of the CDR3 is TGTGCCAGTAGTAGGGACAGGGCTGAGATGAAGCCCCAGCATTTT. Supplemented by reference TRBV19 and TRBJ1-5, the full variable domain reads DGGITQSPKYLFRKEGQNVTLSCEQNLNHDAMYWYRQDPGQGLRLIYYSQIVNDFQKGDIAEGYSVSREKKESFPLTVTSAQKNPTAFYLCASSRDRAEMKPQHFGDGTRLSIL.

The rearrangement joins TRBV6-5 to TRBJ1-1; D is unresolved. V dropped 6 bases and J dropped 1 base, with 12 bases sitting between them. The CDR3 sequence is 14 residues long. Germline V gene lookup returns CDR1 MNHEY and CDR2 SVGAGI. CDR3: CASRLWTTNTEAFF. The CDR3 DNA reads TGTGCCAGCAGACTTTGGACGACGAACACTGAAGCTTTCTTT.

CDR3 residues: CASSQSGQTGELFF. The CDR3, as DNA: TGCGCCAGCAGCCAAAGCGGACAGACCGGGGAGCTGTTTTTT. This chain uses TRBV4-3 with TRBJ2-2, with D perhaps matching TRBD1 (6 bases). V was cut by 2 bases and J by 5 bases, with 9 bases left in between. The CDR3 has 14 residues. Germline CDR1 LGHNA, CDR2 YSLEER.

The chain couples TRBV2 to TRBJ1-2, with D perhaps matching TRBD1 (6 bases). There are 13 residues in the CDR3. V lost 9 bases, J lost 3 bases, and 14 bases lay in between. The germline V gene has CDR1 SNHLY and CDR2 FYNNEI. CDR3 residues: CASLGGRDYGYTF. The DNA of the CDR3 is TGTGCCAGTCTGGGGGGGCGCGACTATGGCTACACCTTC.

This sequence joins TRBV19 and TRBJ1-5, with D perhaps matching TRBD1 (5 bases). Deletions cut 6 bases from V and 5 bases from J, with 17 bases between. The length of the CDR3 is 15 residues. From germline, CDR1 is LNHDA and CDR2 SQIVND (reference sequence). This chain's CDR3 is CASRTSGRWHQPQHF. For the CDR3, the DNA is TGTGCCAGTAGAACGTCGGGACGCTGGCATCAGCCCCAGCATTTT.

The V call is TRBV7-9, the J call TRBJ1-2, with 7 bases fitting TRBD1. Trimming cost V 3 bases and J 3 bases; bases outside gene matches: 4. Germline V gives CDR1 SEHNR, CDR2 FQNEAQ (reference sequence). CDR3 size: 14 residues. CDR3 region: CASSLRQGHYGYTF. DNA of the CDR3: TGTGCCAGCAGCTTGAGACAGGGCCACTATGGCTACACCTTC.